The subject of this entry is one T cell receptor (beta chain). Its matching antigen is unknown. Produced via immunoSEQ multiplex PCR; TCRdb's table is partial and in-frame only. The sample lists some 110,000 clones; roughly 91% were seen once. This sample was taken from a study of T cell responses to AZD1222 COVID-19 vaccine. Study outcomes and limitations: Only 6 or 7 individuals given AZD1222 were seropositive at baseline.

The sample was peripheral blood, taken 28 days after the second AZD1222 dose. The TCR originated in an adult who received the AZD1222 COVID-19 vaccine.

The CDR3 reads CASRILGSETQYF. In DNA, the CDR3 is TGTGCCAGCCGGATCCTCGGGAGCGAGACCCAGTACTTC. This chain joins TRBV2 and TRBJ2-5, with D maybe TRBD2 (6 bases). CDR3 length: 13 amino acids. CDR1 and CDR2 from the germline V gene are SNHLY and FYNNEI. Trimming took off 8 bases at V and 5 bases at J, with 15 bases between the two ends.